This is a list of T cell receptor beta chains from one sample in a study of T cell responses to AZD1222 COVID-19 vaccine. Repertoires were generated with immunoSEQ multiplex PCR, while TCRdb's copy carries only in-frame clones and drops some. The sample includes approximately 75,000 clones, approximately 87% of them seen just once. The sample in question was peripheral blood, obtained 28 days after the second AZD1222 dose. The receptors come from an adult who received the AZD1222 COVID-19 vaccine. CDR3s include the opening cysteine and the closing phenylalanine or tryptophan. D genes are given only for firm matches. Expanded clones are given a class, and other clones once, few, many or no size at all.

CDR3 DNA: TGTGCCAGCAGTTTTGGGACAGGGACCTATGGCTACACCTTC
CDR3 protein: CASSFGTGTYGYTF
V gene: TRBV27
clone size: NA
D gene: TRBD1
J gene: TRBJ1-2

CDR3 DNA: TGCGCCAGCAGCCACTCCGCGACAGGGGACTACGAGCAGTACTTC
CDR3 protein: CASSHSATGDYEQYF
V gene: TRBV4-1
clone size: NA
D gene: TRBD1
J gene: TRBJ2-7

CDR3 DNA: TGTGCCAGCAGCTTAATCCCGGGACAGGGAGTCAATGAGCAGTTCTTC
CDR3 protein: CASSLIPGQGVNEQFF
V gene: TRBV7-9
clone size: NA
D gene: TRBD1
J gene: TRBJ2-1

CDR3 DNA: TGTGCCAGCAGCTTCACCCGGGCGCGTCCCCAAGAGACCCAGTACTTC
CDR3 protein: CASSFTRARPQETQYF
V gene: TRBV25-1
clone size: NA
D gene: NA
J gene: TRBJ2-5

CDR3 DNA: TGTGCCAGCAGTGAAATGCTGAGAAGCTCCTACGAGCAGTACTTC
CDR3 protein: CASSEMLRSSYEQYF
V gene: TRBV2
clone size: NA
D gene: NA
J gene: TRBJ2-7

CDR3 DNA: TGTGCCAGCAGCCCCCGGAGTACGGGTGAGCAGTTCTTC
CDR3 protein: CASSPRSTGEQFF
V gene: TRBV7-8
clone size: NA
D gene: NA
J gene: TRBJ2-1

CDR3 DNA: TGCGCCAGCAGCTTAGGAGCGGGGGCGAACACCGGGGAGCTGTTTTTT
CDR3 protein: CASSLGAGANTGELFF
V gene: TRBV5-1
clone size: NA
D gene: TRBD2
J gene: TRBJ2-2

CDR3 DNA: TGCGCCAGCAGCCTTCGAGGGACTAGCGGGGGCGGGTCGGAGCAGTTCTTC
CDR3 protein: CASSLRGTSGGGSEQFF
V gene: TRBV4-3
clone size: NA
D gene: TRBD2
J gene: TRBJ2-1

CDR3 DNA: TGCGCCAGCAGCCCCTGGGGGCAGGGGGCCTACGAGCAGTACTTC
CDR3 protein: CASSPWGQGAYEQYF
V gene: TRBV4-3
clone size: NA
D gene: TRBD1
J gene: TRBJ2-7

CDR3 DNA: TGTGCCAGCAGCCCAGGGGACTCACCCCTCCACTTT
CDR3 protein: CASSPGDSPLHF
V gene: TRBV5-6
clone size: few
D gene: NA
J gene: TRBJ1-6

CDR3 DNA: TGCAGCGTTGAAGATACCAGGGTTACCCGTCGGCCTGAAGCTTTCTTT
CDR3 protein: CSVEDTRVTRRPEAFF
V gene: TRBV29-1
clone size: NA
D gene: NA
J gene: TRBJ1-1

CDR3 DNA: TGTGCCAGCAAGACTAGCGGGGGGTCCTACGAGCAGTACTTC
CDR3 protein: CASKTSGGSYEQYF
V gene: TRBV2
clone size: NA
D gene: TRBD2
J gene: TRBJ2-7

CDR3 DNA: TGTGCCAGCAGTTACCGGACAGGCGCGAACTCCTATAATTCACCCCTCCACTTT
CDR3 protein: CASSYRTGANSYNSPLHF
V gene: TRBV28
clone size: NA
D gene: TRBD1
J gene: TRBJ1-6

CDR3 DNA: TGTGCCTGGAGCGGAATTACAGGGGCCGCTGGCAATCAGCCCCAGCATTTT
CDR3 protein: CAWSGITGAAGNQPQHF
V gene: TRBV30
clone size: NA
D gene: TRBD1
J gene: TRBJ1-5

CDR3 DNA: TGTGCCAGCAGCTTCAAGGGGGCCGGCACAGATACGCAGTATTTT
CDR3 protein: CASSFKGAGTDTQYF
V gene: TRBV7-2
clone size: NA
D gene: TRBD1
J gene: TRBJ2-3

CDR3 DNA: TGCGCCAGCAGCTTGATGTGGACTCGCAGATCCGAGAACACCGGGGAGCTGTTTTTT
CDR3 protein: CASSLMWTRRSENTGELFF
V gene: TRBV5-1
clone size: NA
D gene: NA
J gene: TRBJ2-2

CDR3 DNA: TGTGCCAGCAGCTTAGTATCTGGAATCTCTGGAAACACCATATATTTT
CDR3 protein: CASSLVSGISGNTIYF
V gene: TRBV7-9
clone size: NA
D gene: NA
J gene: TRBJ1-3

CDR3 DNA: TGCGCCAGCAGCTTCCTCGGGACTGACTACGAGCAGTACTTC
CDR3 protein: CASSFLGTDYEQYF
V gene: TRBV5-1
clone size: NA
D gene: NA
J gene: TRBJ2-7

CDR3 DNA: TGTGCCAGCAGCATCCGGGGCAGGGATCAGCCCCAGCATTTT
CDR3 protein: CASSIRGRDQPQHF
V gene: TRBV6-5
clone size: NA
D gene: NA
J gene: TRBJ1-5

CDR3 DNA: TGTGCCAGCAGCTTATTCCGGGACACCGTCGGGGAGCAGTACTTC
CDR3 protein: CASSLFRDTVGEQYF
V gene: TRBV7-9
clone size: NA
D gene: NA
J gene: TRBJ2-7

CDR3 DNA: TGTGCCAGCAGCTTAGATCGGGACAGGGTCTATGGCTACACCTTC
CDR3 protein: CASSLDRDRVYGYTF
V gene: TRBV7-2
clone size: NA
D gene: TRBD1
J gene: TRBJ1-2

CDR3 DNA: TGTGCCAGCAGCTTATTGGGGGGGGGCGAAAAACTGTTTTTT
CDR3 protein: CASSLLGGGEKLFF
V gene: TRBV7-8
clone size: NA
D gene: NA
J gene: TRBJ1-4

CDR3 DNA: TGTGCCAGCAGCGGCGTAGGAGAGACCCAGTACTTC
CDR3 protein: CASSGVGETQYF
V gene: TRBV9
clone size: NA
D gene: NA
J gene: TRBJ2-5

CDR3 DNA: TGTGCCAGCAGCCAAGATCGGCATGATGAAGCTTTCTTT
CDR3 protein: CASSQDRHDEAFF
V gene: TRBV3-1/TRBV3-2
clone size: NA
D gene: NA
J gene: TRBJ1-1

CDR3 DNA: TGTGCCAGCAGCCAAGGGGGGGAAAATAACTATGGCTACACCTTC
CDR3 protein: CASSQGGENNYGYTF
V gene: TRBV28
clone size: NA
D gene: NA
J gene: TRBJ1-2

CDR3 DNA: TGTGCCAGCTCACAGGGGACAGGGCGTGAAGCTTTCTTT
CDR3 protein: CASSQGTGREAFF
V gene: TRBV18
clone size: NA
D gene: TRBD1
J gene: TRBJ1-1